Following are 6 T cell receptor beta chains from one sample sequenced in a study of blood T cell repertoires in COVID-19. The protocol was immunoSEQ multiplex PCR, while the TCRdb copy is restricted to in-frame clones and leaves out a portion. The sample holds a few hundred thousand clones, 87% seen once. The material sequenced was peripheral blood. These receptors all come from a man between 18 and 29 years old with active or convalescent COVID-19.

The chain links TRBV5-5 to TRBJ1-1, with 7 nucleotides matching TRBD1. V dropped 4 bases and J dropped 3; count of bases not matched to a gene: 9. Germline CDR1 SGHKS, CDR2 YYEKEE (reference sequence). The CDR3 is 15 residues long. CDR3 bases: TGTGCCAGCAGCCTACAACAGGGGTACTACACTGAAGCTTTCTTT. Translated, it gives CASSLQQGYYTEAFF.

This clone was detected ten times or more. This sequence joins TRBV7-9 and TRBJ2-2, with TRBD2 as a possible D gene (6 bases). Germline assignment: CDR1 SEHNR and CDR2 FQNEAQ (reference sequence). The V gene lost 5 bases and the J gene lost 4 bases, with 17 bases spanning the gap. There are 16 residues in the CDR3. CDR3 in amino acids: CASSRLGGKPTGELFF. The DNA for the CDR3 is TGTGCCAGCAGCCGGCTTGGGGGGAAACCCACCGGGGAGCTGTTTTTT.

This clone appeared a few times. The V and J genes are TRBV9 and TRBJ1-2; 9 bases map to TRBD1. V shed 3 bases, J shed 3 bases, and the junction held 15 bases outside the gene matches. Germline loops: CDR1 SGDLS, CDR2 YYNGEE. The CDR3 has 18 amino acids. Here the CDR3 DNA reads TGTGCCAGCAGCGCCCTGCCGCTTGTGGGACAGGGCCACTATGGCTACACCTTC. Translated: CASSALPLVGQGHYGYTF.

V gene TRBV27 combines with J gene TRBJ1-2, with TRBD1 matching 9 bases. The V segment lost 5 bases and the J segment 6 bases; nucleotides outside the gene matches: 10. Germline values: CDR1 MNHEY, CDR2 SMNVEV (reference sequence). The CDR3 loop spans 15 amino acids. As DNA, the CDR3 is TGTGCCAGCAGTATAGGGACAGGGACGTGGCATGGCTACACCTTC. Translating gives CASSIGTGTWHGYTF.

This clone was observed a single time. The chain recombines TRBV4-1 with TRBJ2-2; 14 positions agree with TRBD2. Trimming removed 1 base from V and 5 bases from J; junction bases left unmatched: 3. Germline loops: CDR1 MGHRA, CDR2 YSYEKL. The CDR3 loop spans 17 amino acids. The CDR3 region has the DNA TGCGCCAGCAGCCAAGTTTGGACTAGCGGGAGGACCGGGGAGCTGTTTTTT. The encoded protein is CASSQVWTSGRTGELFF.

This clone was recorded a few times. The V and J genes are TRBV2 and TRBJ2-4; 8 bases align to TRBD1. The V gene end was trimmed by 6 bases and the J gene end by 5 bases; junction bases not matched to a gene: 3. There are 13 residues in the CDR3. Germline CDR1 is SNHLY and CDR2 is FYNNEI. CDR3 in DNA: TGTGCCAGCAGCAGGGACAGGCAAAACATTCAGTACTTC. This codes for CASSRDRQNIQYF.